Sequencing of this TCR beta chain was carried out in a study of T cells in Graves' hyperthyroidism and ophthalmopathy. Clinical symptoms, serum thyroxine and TRAb, thyroid ultrasound and orbital computed tomography were used for the diagnoses. Study observations and caveats: Clonotypes that were expanded in thyroid above 0.001 mostly appeared in blood too. A model built on 13 V-J features separated ophthalmopathy from stable hyperthyroidism.

Germline CDR1 SGHVS, CDR2 FQNEAQ. Trimming left V 4 bases short and J 4 bases short, with 17 bases between. The CDR3 contains 17 residues. Points on this clonotype: Its cognate antigen is unknown.

Using RNA transcripts as the source, TCR beta CDR3 regions were amplified. Researchers ran a first-round RT-PCR on the TCR CDR3 using the HTBI primer set. TCRdb re-analysed the multiplex PCR reads in MiXCR, keeping a single row per CDR3 protein. There are about 570,000 distinct CDR3 sequences in the sample; just over 45% occur only once, and about 20% lies in the top ten. This TCR was recovered from an adult woman with Graves' disease, either hyperthyroidism or ophthalmopathy (not recorded which). The V and J genes are TRBV7-8 and TRBJ2-6, with a weak D call TRBD2 (5 bases). The sequenced sample was peripheral blood or thyroid tissue (not recorded which). CDR3 amino acids: CASSYNPGVSGANVLTF. The CDR3 nucleotides are TGTGCCAGCAGCTACAATCCCGGGGTGTCCGGGGCCAACGTCCTGACTTTC.